This T cell receptor (beta chain) was obtained from a study of blood T cell repertoires in COVID-19. This clone has only a few counts. The protocol was immunoSEQ multiplex PCR, while the TCRdb copy is restricted to in-frame clones and leaves out a portion. In the table there are roughly 260,000 clones, 88% of which are singletons. Sequenced sample: peripheral blood. This TCR derives from a woman aged 30 to 39 with COVID-19, enrolled during active disease.

CDR3 DNA: TGCGCCAGCCGGACTAGCGCGGGAGAGACCCAGTACTTC. Amino acids: CASRTSAGETQYF. The rearrangement links TRBV10-2 to TRBJ2-5, with 9 nucleotides matching TRBD2. The V segment lost 8 bases and the J segment 4 bases; nucleotides outside the gene matches: 5. This CDR3 spans 13 amino acids. Germline V gene lookup returns CDR1 WSHSY and CDR2 SAAADI.